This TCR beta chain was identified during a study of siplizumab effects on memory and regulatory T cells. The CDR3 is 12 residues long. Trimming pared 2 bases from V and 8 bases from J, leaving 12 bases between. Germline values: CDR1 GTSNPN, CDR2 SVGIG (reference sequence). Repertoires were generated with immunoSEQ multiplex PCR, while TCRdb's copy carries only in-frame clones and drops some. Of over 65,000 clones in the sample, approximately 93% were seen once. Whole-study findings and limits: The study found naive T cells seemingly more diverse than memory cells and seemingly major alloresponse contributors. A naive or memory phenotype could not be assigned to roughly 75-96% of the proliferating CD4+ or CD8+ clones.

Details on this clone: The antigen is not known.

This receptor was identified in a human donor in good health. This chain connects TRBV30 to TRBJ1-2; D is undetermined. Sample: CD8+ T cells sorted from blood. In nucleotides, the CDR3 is TGTGCCTGGAGTTCGGTTGGGCAGGGCTACACCTTC. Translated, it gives CAWSSVGQGYTF.